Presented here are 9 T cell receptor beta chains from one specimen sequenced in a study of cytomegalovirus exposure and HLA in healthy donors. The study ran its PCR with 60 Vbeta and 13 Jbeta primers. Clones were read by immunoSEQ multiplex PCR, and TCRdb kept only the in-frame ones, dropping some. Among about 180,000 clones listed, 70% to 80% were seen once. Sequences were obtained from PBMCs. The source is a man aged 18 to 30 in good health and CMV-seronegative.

The CDR3 nucleotides read TGCGCCAGCAGTGGGTCACCGCGGACACACAATGAGCAGTTCTTC. Protein product: CASSGSPRTHNEQFF. V and J are TRBV10-1 and TRBJ2-1, with D possibly TRBD1 on 5 matching bases. The CDR3 runs to 15 residues. The V gene lost 4 bases and the J gene lost 5 bases, with 15 bases spanning the gap. Per the germline V gene, CDR1 is WNHNN and CDR2 is SYGVQD (reference sequence).

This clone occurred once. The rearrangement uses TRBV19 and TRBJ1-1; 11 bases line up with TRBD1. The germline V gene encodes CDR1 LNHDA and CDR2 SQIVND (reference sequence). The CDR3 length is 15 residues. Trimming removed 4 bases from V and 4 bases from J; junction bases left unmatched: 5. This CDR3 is CASSRGGTGGTEAFF. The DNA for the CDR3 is TGTGCCAGTAGTAGAGGTGGGACAGGGGGCACTGAAGCTTTCTTT.

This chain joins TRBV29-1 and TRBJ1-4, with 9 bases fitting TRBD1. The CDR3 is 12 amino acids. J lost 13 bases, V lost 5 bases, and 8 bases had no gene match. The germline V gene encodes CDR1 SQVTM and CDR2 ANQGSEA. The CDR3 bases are TGCAGCGTTCGTCCGGACAGGGGCGGACTGTTTTTT. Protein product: CSVRPDRGGLFF.

The chain's CDR3 is CASTVLQGGNQPQHF. The CDR3 DNA follows: TGTGCCAGCACCGTCTTACAGGGGGGCAATCAGCCCCAGCATTTT. The rearrangement links TRBV19 to TRBJ1-5; TRBD1 matches 8 bases. J gave up 2 bases and V 9 bases, and 9 bases lay outside the gene matches. Germline-derived CDR1 and CDR2 are LNHDA and SQIVND (reference sequence). The CDR3 is made up of 15 amino acids.

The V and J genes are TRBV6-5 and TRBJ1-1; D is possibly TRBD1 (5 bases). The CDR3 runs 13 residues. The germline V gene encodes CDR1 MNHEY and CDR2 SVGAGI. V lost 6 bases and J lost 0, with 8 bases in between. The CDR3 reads CASRLQVNTEAFF. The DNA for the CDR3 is TGTGCCAGCAGGTTACAGGTGAACACTGAAGCTTTCTTT.

CDR3 amino acids: CASSRTDRGAGELFF. CDR3 nucleotides: TGTGCCAGCAGCCGAACAGACAGGGGGGCCGGGGAGCTGTTTTTT. The chain is built from TRBV4-2 and TRBJ2-2; 9 positions agree with TRBD1. V was clipped by 4 bases and J by 6 bases; unmatched bases: 6. The germline CDR1 and CDR2 sequences are LGHNA and YNFKEQ. The CDR3 is made up of 15 amino acids.

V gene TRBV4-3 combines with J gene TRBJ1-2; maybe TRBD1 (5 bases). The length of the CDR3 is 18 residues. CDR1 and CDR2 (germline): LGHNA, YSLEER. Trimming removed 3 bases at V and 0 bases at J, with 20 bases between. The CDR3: CASSHYYDRLDSNYGYTF. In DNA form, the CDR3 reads TGCGCCAGCAGCCATTACTATGACAGACTCGACTCTAACTATGGCTACACCTTC.

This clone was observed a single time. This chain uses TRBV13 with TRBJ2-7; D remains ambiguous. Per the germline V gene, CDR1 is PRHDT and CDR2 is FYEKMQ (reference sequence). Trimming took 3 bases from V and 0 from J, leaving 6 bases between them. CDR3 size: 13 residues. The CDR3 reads CASSFENSYEQYF. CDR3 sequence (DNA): TGTGCCAGCAGCTTTGAGAACTCCTACGAGCAGTACTTC.

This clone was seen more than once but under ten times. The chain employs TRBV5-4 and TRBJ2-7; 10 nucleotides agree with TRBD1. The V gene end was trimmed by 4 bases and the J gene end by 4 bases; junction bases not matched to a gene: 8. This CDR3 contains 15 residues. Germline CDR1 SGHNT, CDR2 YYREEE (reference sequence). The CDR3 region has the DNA TGTGCCAGCAGCGCCGGGACAGGGGTCCGGTACGAGCAGTACTTC. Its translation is CASSAGTGVRYEQYF.